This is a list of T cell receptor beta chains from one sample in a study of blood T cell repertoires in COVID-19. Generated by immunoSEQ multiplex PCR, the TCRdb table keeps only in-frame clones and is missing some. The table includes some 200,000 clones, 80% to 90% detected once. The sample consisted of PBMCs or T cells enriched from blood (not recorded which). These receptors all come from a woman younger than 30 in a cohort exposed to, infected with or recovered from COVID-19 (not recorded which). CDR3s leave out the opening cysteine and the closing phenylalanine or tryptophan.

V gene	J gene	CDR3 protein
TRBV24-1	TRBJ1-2	ATSDSRTGLLDGYT
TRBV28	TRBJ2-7	ASTSHSNHEQY
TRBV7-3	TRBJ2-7	ASSPGHGHEQY
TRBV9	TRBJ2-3	ASSVGQTTDTQY
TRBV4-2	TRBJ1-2	ASSQEVRITNYGYT
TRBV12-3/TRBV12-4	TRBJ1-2	ASSLSSGVGYT
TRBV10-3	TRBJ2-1	AISAGGSGSPASYNEQF
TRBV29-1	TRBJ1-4	STRTGDEKLF
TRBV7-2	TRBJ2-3	ASSFGTTDTQY
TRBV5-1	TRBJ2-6	ASSSGLSLSGANVLT
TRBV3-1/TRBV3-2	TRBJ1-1	ASNRGELNTEAF
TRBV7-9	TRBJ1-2	ASSFLGQGFLGGYT
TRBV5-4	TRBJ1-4	ASSLDNTEKLF
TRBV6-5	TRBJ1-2	ASRVLLRENYGYT
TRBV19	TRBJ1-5	ASSSRDRGSNQPQH
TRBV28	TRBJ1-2	ASSVQGREFGYT
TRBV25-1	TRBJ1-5	ASSLGDRDNQPQH
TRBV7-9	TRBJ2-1	ASSGRVISGGEQF
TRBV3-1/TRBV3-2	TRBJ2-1	ASSQSGGDFYNEQF
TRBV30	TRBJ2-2	AWSVTGATGELF
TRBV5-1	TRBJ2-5	ASSLGTEPGETQY
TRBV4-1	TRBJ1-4	ASSLGPATGHEEKLF
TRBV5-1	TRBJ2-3	ASSLDQGPGTQY
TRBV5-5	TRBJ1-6	ASSWGTGPNSPLH
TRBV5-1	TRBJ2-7	ASSLRSGSGGAEQY
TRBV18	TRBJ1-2	ASSPPGTGGGYGYT
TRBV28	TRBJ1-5	ASTNRGIGNQPQH
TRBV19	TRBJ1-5	ASSIQGSFQPQH
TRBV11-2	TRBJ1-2	ASSFRDGYT
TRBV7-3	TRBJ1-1	ASSLNSPGQNTEAF
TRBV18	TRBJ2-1	ASSPTGQATNEQF
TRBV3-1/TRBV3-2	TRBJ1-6	ASSQDGIGDYNSPLH
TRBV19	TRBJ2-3	ASSIGGGGTPDTQY
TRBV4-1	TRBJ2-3	ASSQESWDTQY
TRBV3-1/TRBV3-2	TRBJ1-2	ASSQVGDRTFNYGYT
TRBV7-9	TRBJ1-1	ASSSQGKYTEAF
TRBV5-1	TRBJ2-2	ASSGLAGGNTGELF
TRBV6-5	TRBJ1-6	ASRGGGSYNSPLH
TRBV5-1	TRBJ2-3	ASRGEGTDTQY
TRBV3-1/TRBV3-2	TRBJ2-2	ASSRRTGGNGELF
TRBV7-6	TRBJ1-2	ASSLRQGGGYT
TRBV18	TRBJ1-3	ASSPQEGWPGNTIY
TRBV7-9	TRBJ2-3	ASSLGPVITDTQY
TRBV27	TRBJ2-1	ASGRQYNEQF
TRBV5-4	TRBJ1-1	ASSLPLGGGNTEAF
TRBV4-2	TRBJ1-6	ASSQDPGTGEGTYNSPLH
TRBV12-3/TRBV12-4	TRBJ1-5	ASSLAAQQPQH